The 29 T cell receptor beta chains presented below share a single source sample, sequenced in a study of CD8+ T cells in alopecia areata. Extracted RNA was reverse transcribed into cDNA, the sequencing template. Assay used: immunoSEQ multiplex PCR; TCRdb lists only in-frame clones, some missing. The table lists approximately 300,000 clones, over 45% of them singletons. Treatment indicated: oral pan-JAK inhibitor, 5-10 mg twice daily. Sequencing was performed on CD4+ T cells sorted from blood, taken at week 24, from a patient treated with tofacitinib. The receptor set was obtained from a human donor with alopecia areata.

This clone was counted a few times. The chain recombines TRBV4-1 with TRBJ2-3; 10 bases line up with TRBD1. This CDR3 spans 18 amino acids. Germline trimming cut 2 bases from V and 3 bases from J; bases unmatched to any gene: 11. CDR1 MGHRA and CDR2 YSYEKL come from the germline V gene. CDR3 bases: TGCGCCAGCAGCCAACGTATGGCGGGACAGGGGAATACAGATACGCAGTATTTT. It codes for CASSQRMAGQGNTDTQYF.

V and J are TRBV5-5 and TRBJ2-1; D perhaps matches TRBD1 (6 bases). V was clipped by 2 bases and J by 3 bases, with 12 bases between them. Germline CDR1 and CDR2: SGHKS and YYEKEE (reference sequence). The CDR3 has 15 amino acids. CDR3 amino acids: CASSLQGQGYNEQFF. CDR3 DNA: TGTGCCAGCAGCTTACAGGGACAAGGCTACAATGAGCAGTTCTTC. Together with reference TRBV5-5 and TRBJ2-1, the CDR3 gives the full variable domain: DAGVTQSPTHLIKTRGQQVTLRCSPISGHKSVSWYQQVLGQGPQFIFQYYEKEERGRGNFPDRFSARQFPNYSSELNVNALLLGDSALYLCASSLQGQGYNEQFFGPGTRLTVL.

This clone was picked up a small number of times. This sequence joins TRBV29-1 and TRBJ2-7; perhaps TRBD1 as D (7 bases). The germline CDR1 and CDR2 sequences are SQVTM and ANQGSEA. The CDR3 has 13 amino acids. V lost 4 bases and J lost 6, with 16 bases in between. The DNA of the CDR3 is TGCAGCGTTGTCCAGGGGGGCGTTGGCGAGCAGTACTTC. This codes for CSVVQGGVGEQYF.

This chain joins TRBV9 and TRBJ1-2, with 10 bases that match TRBD1. The CDR3 has 15 amino acids. V gave up 2 bases and J gave up 4 bases; unmatched junction bases: 5. CDR1 and CDR2 (germline): SGDLS, YYNGEE. This CDR3 reads CASSVGTGAVYGYTF. The CDR3 DNA is TGTGCCAGCAGCGTGGGGACAGGGGCTGTCTATGGCTACACCTTC.

This sequence joins TRBV6-6 and TRBJ1-1; D may be TRBD1 (5 bases). Germline V gene lookup returns CDR1 MNHNY and CDR2 SVGAGI (reference sequence). CDR3 length: 15 residues. Between the trimmed V and J ends, which lost 2 bases and 1 base, there was a span of 11 bases. The CDR3 here is CASSYPQGSNTEAFF. The DNA of the CDR3 is TGTGCCAGCAGTTACCCCCAGGGATCGAACACTGAAGCTTTCTTT.

The table lists this clone with a count of one. This chain's CDR3 is CASSLGSGGAYEQYF. DNA of the CDR3: TGTGCCAGCAGCTTAGGTAGCGGGGGGGCCTACGAGCAGTACTTC. V and J are TRBV7-2 and TRBJ2-7; 11 positions agree with TRBD2. Germline V gene lookup returns CDR1 SGHTA and CDR2 FQGNSA. The V gene end was trimmed by 1 base and the J gene end by 2 bases; junction bases not matched to a gene: 1. This CDR3 comprises 15 residues.

The rearrangement links TRBV9 to TRBJ1-1; D unclear. The CDR3 is 13 residues long. Germline-derived CDR1 and CDR2 are SGDLS and YYNGEE. Trimming stripped 0 bases from V and 10 bases from J, with 13 bases between. The CDR3 DNA reads TGTGCCAGCAGCGTAGGGCGGGAGACATTAGCTTTCTTT. Translation: CASSVGRETLAFF.

V gene TRBV30 combines with J gene TRBJ1-1; TRBD1 is a possible D gene (5 bases). The CDR3 contains 15 residues. Germline CDR1 reads GTSNPN; CDR2 reads SVGIG (reference sequence). The V end lost 2 bases, the J end lost 7 bases, and 20 bases lay between the germline ends. The chain's CDR3 is CAWSFVGPSRVEAFF. The CDR3 DNA sequence: TGTGCCTGGAGTTTCGTCGGCCCCTCCAGGGTTGAAGCTTTCTTT.

J is TRBJ1-2 and V is TRBV30; D uncertain. V was clipped by 0 bases and J by 6 bases, with 11 bases between them. This CDR3 spans 13 amino acids. Germline CDR1 GTSNPN, CDR2 SVGIG (reference sequence). The CDR3 nucleotides are TGTGCCTGGAGTGTCAAGGGATCGGATGGCTACACCTTC. It translates to CAWSVKGSDGYTF.

This clone has more than one count but fewer than ten. The chain joins TRBV5-1 to TRBJ2-4; the D call may be TRBD1 or TRBD2 (6 bases each). V was cut by 2 bases and J by 3 bases, with 9 bases left in between. Germline V CDR1 and CDR2: SGHRS, YFSETQ. The CDR3 consists of 14 residues. The CDR3 bases are TGCGCCAGCAGCTTCGGAGGGGGCAAAAACATTCAGTACTTC. It encodes CASSFGGGKNIQYF.

The chain has TRBV28 and TRBJ2-6, with 7 nucleotides matching TRBD1. The CDR3 sequence is 18 residues long. Trimming at V came to 9 bases and at J to 0 bases, leaving 14 bases not matched to a gene. Germline CDR1 MDHEN, CDR2 SYDVKM. The CDR3 DNA is TGTGCCAGTGGACTTTTTAGGGCAGGGGGCTCTGGGGCCAACGTCCTGACTTTC. Translating gives CASGLFRAGGSGANVLTF.

This clone was counted a few times. CDR3 nucleotide sequence: TGTGCCAGCAGCTTAGCTTGGCGCTCCCCAACCTACGAGCAGTACTTC. Translated, it gives CASSLAWRSPTYEQYF. The J gene is TRBJ2-7, the V gene TRBV7-2; D remains ambiguous. Per germline, CDR1 SGHTA and CDR2 FQGNSA. This CDR3 contains 16 residues. Trimming took off 0 bases at V and 2 bases at J, with 14 bases between the two ends.

V and J are TRBV5-1 and TRBJ1-1; D call uncertain. Germline lookup yields CDR1 SGHRS and CDR2 YFSETQ. The CDR3 runs 15 residues. V was shortened by 4 bases and J by 2 bases, with 15 bases between the two germline ends. CDR3 DNA: TGCGCCAGCAGCGCGTCGCCGAGTAGAAACACTGAAGCTTTCTTT. The encoded protein is CASSASPSRNTEAFF.

V and J are TRBV4-1 and TRBJ1-6; TRBD1 matches 8 bases. CDR1 is MGHRA and CDR2 is YSYEKL in the germline V gene. J was trimmed by 4 bases and V by 1 base; bases with no gene match: 0. CDR3 length: 15 amino acids. Written as DNA, the CDR3 is TGCGCCAGCAGCCAAGGGACAGGGTATAATTCACCCCTCCACTTT. Translated: CASSQGTGYNSPLHF.

The gene calls are TRBV7-9 and TRBJ1-5; no definite D call. Trimming stripped 1 base from V and 7 bases from J, with 5 bases between. There are 12 residues in the CDR3. Germline V gene lookup returns CDR1 SEHNR and CDR2 FQNEAQ (reference sequence). CDR3 amino acids: CASSLGAQPQHF. The CDR3, as DNA: TGTGCCAGCAGCTTAGGGGCCCAGCCCCAGCATTTT. The entire variable domain, with the rest obtained from reference TRBV7-9 and TRBJ1-5, is as follows: DTGVSQNPRHKITKRGQNVTFRCDPISEHNRLYWYRQTLGQGPEFLTYFQNEAQLEKSRLLSDRFSAERPKGSFSTLEIQRTEQGDSAMYLCASSLGAQPQHFGDGTRLSIL.

This sequence joins TRBV15 and TRBJ2-1; tentative D call: TRBD2 (5 bases). Trimming pared 7 bases from V and 7 bases from J, leaving 20 bases between. CDR3 length equals 15 residues. Germline CDR1 is LNHNV and CDR2 is YYDKDF (reference sequence). The CDR3 bases are TGTGCCACCAAGAGGGAGTATACCGCCGTTAATGAGCAGTTCTTC. It translates to CATKREYTAVNEQFF.

The CDR3 reads CASSQDSRTGELFF. CDR3 coding DNA: TGCGCCAGCAGCCAAGACTCCCGCACCGGGGAGCTGTTTTTT. The rearrangement uses TRBV4-3 and TRBJ2-2; D ambiguous. Trimming shortened V by 0 bases and J by 4 bases, and 6 bases separated the two germline ends. This CDR3 is 14 amino acids long. Germline V gene sequence: CDR1 LGHNA, CDR2 YSLEER.

The chain has TRBV2 and TRBJ2-1, with a weak D call TRBD1 (6 bases). V was cut by 9 bases and J by 9 bases, with 15 bases left in between. CDR3 length: 12 amino acids. Looked up from germline, CDR1 is SNHLY and CDR2 is FYNNEI. CDR3 region: CASEQGIGEQFF. The CDR3 bases are TGTGCCAGTGAACAGGGAATCGGTGAGCAGTTCTTC.

The chain has TRBV5-1 and TRBJ2-7; TRBD1 agrees at 8 bases. Per the germline V gene, CDR1 is SGHRS and CDR2 is YFSETQ. The CDR3 sequence is 15 residues long. V was pared by 1 base and J by 3 bases, with 6 bases of the junction left unmatched. The CDR3 here is CASSLIQGARYEQYF. CDR3 sequence (DNA): TGCGCCAGCAGCTTGATTCAGGGGGCGCGCTACGAGCAGTACTTC. Filled out from reference TRBV5-1 and TRBJ2-7, the complete variable domain reads KAGVTQTPRYLIKTRGQQVTLSCSPISGHRSVSWYQQTPGQGLQFLFEYFSETQRNKGNFPGRFSGRQFSNSRSEMNVSTLELGDSALYLCASSLIQGARYEQYFGPGTRLTVT.

V gene TRBV4-1 combines with J gene TRBJ2-6; 10 nucleotides align to TRBD1. V lost 5 bases and J lost 1; bases outside the gene matches: 8. The CDR3 has 18 amino acids. Germline V lookup: CDR1 MGHRA, CDR2 YSYEKL. CDR3: CASSLRTGGRSGANVLTF. CDR3 coding DNA: TGCGCCAGCAGCTTGCGGACAGGGGGAAGGTCTGGGGCCAACGTCCTGACTTTC.

The rearrangement links TRBV6-5 to TRBJ2-7; 9 bases fit TRBD2. Germline CDR1 and CDR2: MNHEY and SVGAGI. With V trimmed by 2 bases and J by 3 bases, 5 bases remained unmatched. The CDR3 length is 15 residues. CDR3 region: CASSYRAGGNYEQYF. CDR3 coding DNA: TGTGCCAGCAGTTACAGGGCGGGGGGGAACTACGAGCAGTACTTC.

This clone has only one observation. The rearrangement joins TRBV27 to TRBJ2-7; possible D gene TRBD2, 6 bases. V gave up 5 bases and J gave up 7 bases, with 21 bases separating them. The CDR3 totals 15 residues. Germline CDR1 MNHEY, CDR2 SMNVEV (reference sequence). For the CDR3, the DNA is TGTGCCAGCAGTCCATTAGGAGGAGGGTGGGGTGAGCAGTACTTC. Translating gives CASSPLGGGWGEQYF.

The chain recombines TRBV4-1 with TRBJ2-5; 7 nucleotides line up with TRBD1. This CDR3 is 14 amino acids long. Per the germline V gene, CDR1 is MGHRA and CDR2 is YSYEKL. V trimming: 4 bases; J trimming: 1 base; junction bases outside the gene matches: 3. CDR3 sequence: CASSRQGVQETQYF. DNA for the CDR3: TGCGCCAGCAGCCGCCAGGGGGTCCAAGAGACCCAGTACTTC.

The chain couples TRBV6-5 to TRBJ2-7; D is uncertain. The germline V gene encodes CDR1 MNHEY and CDR2 SVGAGI. With 9 bases removed from V and 2 bases from J, the gap between germline ends came to 11 bases. There are 12 residues in the CDR3. The CDR3 DNA sequence: TGTGCCAGGGAACCAGTCCCCTACGAGCAGTACTTC. Encoded protein: CAREPVPYEQYF.

The chain carries TRBV30 and TRBJ1-2; D remains ambiguous. Trimming removed 3 bases at V and 4 bases at J, with 9 bases between. The CDR3 covers 12 residues. The germline CDR1 and CDR2 sequences are GTSNPN and SVGIG (reference sequence). The CDR3 protein is CAWSLSRYGYTF. CDR3 in DNA: TGTGCCTGGAGCTTAAGCCGCTATGGCTACACCTTC.

J is TRBJ1-2 and V is TRBV4-1; no reliable D call. This CDR3 is built from 15 residues. V shed 1 base and J shed 3 bases, with 12 bases lying between them. Germline V gene sequence: CDR1 MGHRA, CDR2 YSYEKL. The CDR3 DNA reads as TGCGCCAGCAGCCAAGGAGAACTGTCTGACTATGGCTACACCTTC. Protein sequence: CASSQGELSDYGYTF.

This clone has a handful of counts. V is TRBV29-1 and J is TRBJ1-2; D remains ambiguous. CDR3 length: 11 amino acids. Germline-derived CDR1 and CDR2 are SQVTM and ANQGSEA. The germline V and J ends were trimmed by 2 bases and 6 bases, with 7 bases remaining between them. The CDR3 coding sequence is TGCAGCGTTGAACGGCAGGATGGCTACACCTTC. Encoded protein: CSVERQDGYTF.

In this sample, this clone turned up a few times. The chain combines TRBV28 with TRBJ1-2, with a weak D call TRBD1 (5 bases). The CDR3 spans 12 residues. Trimming removed 2 bases at V and 8 bases at J, with 9 bases between. CDR1 is MDHEN, CDR2 SYDVKM, per germline. Here the CDR3 reads CASSLQGPGYTF. In nucleotides, the CDR3 is TGTGCCAGCAGTTTACAGGGACCCGGCTACACCTTC.

This chain links TRBV30 with TRBJ1-4, with 10 nucleotides matching TRBD1. The CDR3 is 15 amino acids. Trimming at V came to 2 bases and at J to 7 bases, leaving 7 bases not matched to a gene. Germline values: CDR1 GTSNPN, CDR2 SVGIG (reference sequence). CDR3 bases: TGTGCCTGGAGTACCTCGACAGGGGGCCTTGAAAAACTGTTTTTT. Translated: CAWSTSTGGLEKLFF.